Listed below are T cell receptor beta chains from one sample, sequenced in a study of blood T cells in healthy people across ages. TCRdb reprocessed the 5' RACE reads via MiXCR and lists one record per CDR3 protein. The table has approximately 2,000,000 distinct CDR3 sequences, 30% to 40% seen once; the top ten hold 20% to 25%. Input material: blood. The receptors originated from a human donor in good health. CDR3s include the opening cysteine and the closing phenylalanine or tryptophan. The order of the fields is clone size, J gene, CDR3 length, D gene, V gene, CDR3 protein, CDR3 DNA. The D gene is left open where the match is weak. The size of a clone is reported for some rows only, either as once, few or many, or as a class for expanded clones.

few | TRBJ2-7 | 17 | . | TRBV12-5 | CASGLSLGGATSYEQYF | TGTGCTAGTGGTTTGTCCCTGGGGGGGGCGACCTCCTACGAGCAGTACTTC
. | TRBJ2-3 | 15 | . | TRBV7-2 | CASSLFSGSTDTQYF | TGTGCCAGCAGCTTATTCAGCGGTAGCACAGATACGCAGTATTTT
. | TRBJ2-3 | 12 | . | TRBV12-3/TRBV12-4 | CASSLNRDAQYF | TGTGCCAGCAGTTTAAACCGAGATGCGCAGTATTTT
. | TRBJ1-1 | 13 | TRBD1 | TRBV2 | CASSGDRATEAFF | TGTGCCAGCAGCGGGGACAGGGCCACTGAAGCTTTCTTT
few | TRBJ2-4 | 17 | TRBD1 | TRBV7-9 | CASSLAPPGTVKQIQYF | TGTGCCAGCAGCTTAGCCCCCCCCGGGACAGTAAAACAAATTCAGTACTTC
. | TRBJ1-1 | 14 | TRBD1 | TRBV29-1 | CSGLPGQLNTEAFF | TGCAGCGGCTTACCGGGACAGCTGAACACTGAAGCTTTCTTT
. | TRBJ2-5 | 15 | . | TRBV5-1 | CASSLVPGRQETQYF | TGCGCCAGCAGCTTGGTTCCGGGGAGACAAGAGACCCAGTACTTC
few | TRBJ2-1 | 15 | TRBD2 | TRBV27 | CASSPRGGWMNEQFF | TGTGCCAGCAGCCCTCGGGGGGGCTGGATGAATGAGCAGTTCTTC
. | TRBJ1-2 | 15 | TRBD1 | TRBV4-3 | CASSRVTGGYYGYTF | TGCGCCAGCAGCCGGGTGACAGGGGGCTACTATGGCTACACCTTC
. | TRBJ2-3 | 21 | . | TRBV11-2 | CASSFWFEVEPGDTSTDTQYF | TGTGCCAGCAGCTTTTGGTTTGAGGTCGAGCCGGGGGACACTAGCACAGATACGCAGTATTTT
few | TRBJ2-3 | 15 | . | TRBV29-1 | CSTPGGGGLTDTQYF | TGCAGCACCCCAGGGGGAGGGGGGTTGACAGATACGCAGTATTTT
few | TRBJ1-2 | 18 | . | TRBV5-1 | CASSVGRPRGETFYGYTF | TGCGCCAGCAGCGTGGGACGCCCTCGGGGAGAAACCTTCTATGGCTACACCTTC
few | TRBJ2-7 | 16 | . | TRBV4-2 | CASSPALRGETYEQYF | TGTGCCAGCAGCCCAGCCCTAAGGGGGGAGACCTACGAGCAGTACTTC
. | TRBJ2-3 | 14 | . | TRBV9 | CASRLRDTTDTQYF | TGTGCCAGCAGACTTCGGGATACCACAGATACGCAGTATTTT
. | TRBJ1-6 | 15 | TRBD1 | TRBV7-3 | CASSPEGRGLTPLHF | TGTGCCAGCAGCCCGGAGGGCAGGGGGCTTACACCCCTCCACTTT
. | TRBJ2-1 | 16 | . | TRBV9 | CTSSPRGLMGVNEQFF | TGTACCAGCAGCCCTCGCGGCCTGATGGGGGTAAATGAGCAGTTCTTC
few | TRBJ2-2 | 16 | . | TRBV20-1 | CSARAPGGPNTGELFF | TGCAGTGCTAGGGCCCCCGGGGGGCCAAACACCGGGGAGCTGTTTTTT
. | TRBJ2-1 | 16 | . | TRBV4-3 | CASSQRWRGLYNEQFF | TGCGCCAGCAGCCAAAGATGGCGGGGGCTATACAATGAGCAGTTCTTC
few | TRBJ1-5 | 15 | TRBD1 | TRBV2 | CASSTGQGAYQPQHF | TGTGCCAGCAGTACCGGACAGGGGGCTTATCAGCCCCAGCATTTT
. | TRBJ2-5 | 13 | . | TRBV20-1 | CSAITSPGETQYF | TGCAGTGCGATTACCAGCCCAGGGGAGACCCAGTACTTC
. | TRBJ2-4 | 16 | TRBD2 | TRBV7-9 | CASSYGLAGGKSIQYF | TGCGCCAGCAGCTACGGACTAGCGGGGGGGAAAAGCATTCAGTACTTC
few | TRBJ1-5 | 16 | . | TRBV12-3/TRBV12-4 | CASSLFPRRGNQPQHF | TGTGCCAGCAGTTTATTTCCTAGGAGGGGCAATCAGCCCCAGCATTTT
few | TRBJ1-4 | 15 | TRBD1 | TRBV6-1 | CASSSGTGVGEKLFF | TGCGCCAGCAGCTCCGGGACAGGGGTTGGAGAAAAACTGTTTTTT
few | TRBJ2-5 | 14 | . | TRBV6-2/TRBV6-3 | CASSYVSKRETQYF | TGTGCCAGCAGTTACGTCTCGAAGAGAGAGACCCAGTACTTC
. | TRBJ2-1 | 16 | TRBD2 | TRBV28 | CASSSKTSGGFNEQFF | TGTGCCAGCAGTTCCAAGACTAGCGGGGGGTTTAATGAGCAGTTCTTC
. | TRBJ2-2 | 13 | . | TRBV4-3 | CASSQGLARTLFF | TGCGCCAGCAGCCAAGGGCTCGCTCGGACGCTGTTTTTT
. | TRBJ2-1 | 15 | . | TRBV7-2 | CASSLWGLLYNEQFF | TGTGCCAGCAGCTTATGGGGGCTGCTATACAATGAGCAGTTCTTC
. | TRBJ2-1 | 16 | TRBD2 | TRBV28 | CASSPPLAGGRNEQFF | TGTGCCAGCAGTCCCCCACTAGCGGGGGGGCGCAATGAGCAGTTCTTC
. | TRBJ2-3 | 15 | . | TRBV20-1 | CSATRDSSFTDTQYF | TGCAGTGCTACCCGGGATAGCAGTTTCACAGATACGCAGTATTTT
few | TRBJ1-2 | 18 | . | TRBV7-9 | CASSFKLPPVPELYGYTF | TGTGCCAGCAGCTTTAAACTACCGCCCGTACCAGAGCTCTATGGCTACACCTTC
. | TRBJ2-3 | 14 | . | TRBV10-3 | CAISEPLPGDSQYF | TGTGCCATCAGTGAGCCTCTCCCCGGAGATTCGCAGTATTTT
. | TRBJ1-2 | 15 | TRBD1 | TRBV4-3 | CASSHGVQGDHGYTF | TGCGCCAGCAGCCACGGAGTCCAGGGGGATCATGGCTACACCTTC
few | TRBJ2-1 | 14 | . | TRBV7-8 | CASSQGGYYNEQFF | TGTGCCAGCAGCCAAGGGGGGTATTACAATGAGCAGTTCTTC
. | TRBJ2-1 | 16 | TRBD2 | TRBV18 | CASSPLAGGRGDEQFF | TGTGCCAGCTCACCGCTAGCGGGGGGGCGTGGCGATGAGCAGTTCTTC
many | TRBJ2-5 | 18 | TRBD2 | TRBV9 | CASSAGWSGGGLQETQYF | TGTGCCAGCAGCGCAGGATGGTCGGGAGGGGGTCTCCAAGAGACCCAGTACTTC
few | TRBJ1-4 | 10 | . | TRBV6-6 | CASGRGELFF | TGTGCCAGCGGACGCGGGGAACTGTTTTTT
few | TRBJ2-7 | 14 | . | TRBV7-8 | CASSQTATAYEQYF | TGTGCCAGCAGTCAGACCGCTACAGCCTACGAGCAGTACTTC
. | TRBJ1-1 | 13 | TRBD1 | TRBV7-2 | CASSLETGREAFF | TGTGCCAGCAGCTTAGAGACAGGGCGGGAAGCTTTCTTT
once | TRBJ2-7 | 13 | . | TRBV13 | CASNPLNMDEQYF | TGTGCCAGCAACCCCCTCAATATGGACGAGCAGTACTTC
few | TRBJ2-1 | 15 | TRBD1 | TRBV7-2 | CAALFGDRGGYEQFF | TGTGCCGCCCTCTTTGGGGACAGGGGAGGATATGAGCAGTTCTTC
. | TRBJ1-2 | 10 | . | TRBV20-1 | CSARGGGYTF | TGCAGTGCTAGAGGCGGTGGCTACACCTTC
. | TRBJ2-5 | 16 | . | TRBV12-3/TRBV12-4 | CASREKGVGKMETQDF | TGTGCCAGCAGAGAGAAGGGGGTAGGGAAGATGGAGACCCAGGACTTC
once | TRBJ1-2 | 13 | . | TRBV10-3 | CAISEYRLYGYTF | TGTGCCATCAGTGAGTACAGACTCTATGGCTACACCTTC